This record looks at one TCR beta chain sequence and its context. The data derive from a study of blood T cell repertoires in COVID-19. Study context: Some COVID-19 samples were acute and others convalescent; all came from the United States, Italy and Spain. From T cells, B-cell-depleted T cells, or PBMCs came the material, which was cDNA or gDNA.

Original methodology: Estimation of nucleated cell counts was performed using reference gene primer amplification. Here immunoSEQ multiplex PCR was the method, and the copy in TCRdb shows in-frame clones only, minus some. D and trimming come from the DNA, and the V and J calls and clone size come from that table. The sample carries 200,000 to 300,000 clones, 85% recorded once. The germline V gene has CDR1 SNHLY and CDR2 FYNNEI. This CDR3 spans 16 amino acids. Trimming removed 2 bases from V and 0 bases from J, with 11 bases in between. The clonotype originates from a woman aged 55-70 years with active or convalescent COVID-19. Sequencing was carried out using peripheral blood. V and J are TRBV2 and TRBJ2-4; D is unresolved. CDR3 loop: CASSELRPGAKNIQYF. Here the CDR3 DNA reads TGTGCCAGCAGTGAACTGAGGCCCGGAGCCAAAAACATTCAGTACTTC. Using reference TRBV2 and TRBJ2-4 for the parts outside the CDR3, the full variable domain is EPEVTQTPSHQVTQMGQEVILRCVPISNHLYFYWYRQILGQKVEFLVSFYNNEISEKSEIFDDQFSVERPDGSNFTLKIRSTKLEDSAMYFCASSELRPGAKNIQYFGAGTRLSVL.